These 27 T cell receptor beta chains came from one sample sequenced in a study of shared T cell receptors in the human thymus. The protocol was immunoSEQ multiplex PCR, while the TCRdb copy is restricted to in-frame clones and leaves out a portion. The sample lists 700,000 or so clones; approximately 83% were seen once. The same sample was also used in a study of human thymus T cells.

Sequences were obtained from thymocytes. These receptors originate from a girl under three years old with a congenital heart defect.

The CDR3 protein is CASSAPLSTDTQYF. CDR3 DNA sequence: TGTGCCAGCAGCGCGCCCCTTAGCACAGATACGCAGTATTTT. The V gene is TRBV28, the J gene TRBJ2-3; D gene ambiguous. V was cut by 6 bases and J by 0 bases, with 10 bases left in between. The CDR3 totals 14 residues. Germline V gene sequence: CDR1 MDHEN, CDR2 SYDVKM.

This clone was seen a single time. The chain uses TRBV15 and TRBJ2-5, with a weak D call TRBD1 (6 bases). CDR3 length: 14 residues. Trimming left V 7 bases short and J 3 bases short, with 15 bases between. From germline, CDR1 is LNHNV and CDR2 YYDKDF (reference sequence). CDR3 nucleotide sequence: TGTGCCACCAAAAGAGCAGGGGCGAAAGAGACCCAGTACTTC. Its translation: CATKRAGAKETQYF.

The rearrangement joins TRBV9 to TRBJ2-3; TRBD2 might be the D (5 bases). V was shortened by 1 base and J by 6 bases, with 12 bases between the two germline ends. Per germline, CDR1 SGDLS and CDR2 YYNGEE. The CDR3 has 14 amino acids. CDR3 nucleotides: TGTGCCAGCAGCGTAATGCCCCCGGGGGATACGCAGTATTTT. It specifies CASSVMPPGDTQYF.

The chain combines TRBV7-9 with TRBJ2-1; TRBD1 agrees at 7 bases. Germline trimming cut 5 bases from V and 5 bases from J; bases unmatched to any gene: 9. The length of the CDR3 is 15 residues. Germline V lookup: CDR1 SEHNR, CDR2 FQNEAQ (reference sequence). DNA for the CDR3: TGTGCCAGCAGCCCCCGACAGGGACGAGACAATGAGCAGTTCTTC. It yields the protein CASSPRQGRDNEQFF.

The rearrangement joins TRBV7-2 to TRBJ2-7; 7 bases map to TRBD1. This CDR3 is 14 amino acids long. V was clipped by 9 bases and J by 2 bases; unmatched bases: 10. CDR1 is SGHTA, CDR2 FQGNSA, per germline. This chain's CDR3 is CASGKRQGAYEQYF. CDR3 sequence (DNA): TGTGCCAGTGGGAAGCGGCAGGGGGCCTACGAGCAGTACTTC.

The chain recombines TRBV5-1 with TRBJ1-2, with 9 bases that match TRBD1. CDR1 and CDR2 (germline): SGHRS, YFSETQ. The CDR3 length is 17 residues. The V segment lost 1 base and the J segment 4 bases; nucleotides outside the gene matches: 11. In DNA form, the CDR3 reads TGCGCCAGCAGCTTGCCGACGCCGGACAGGGGCCTCTATGGCTACACCTTC. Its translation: CASSLPTPDRGLYGYTF.

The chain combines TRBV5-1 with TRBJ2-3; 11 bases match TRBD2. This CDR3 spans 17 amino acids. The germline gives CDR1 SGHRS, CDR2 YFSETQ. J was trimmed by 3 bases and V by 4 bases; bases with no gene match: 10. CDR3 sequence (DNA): TGCGCCAGCAGCCCGAGGGTGGGACTAGCGGAAACAGATACGCAGTATTTT. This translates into CASSPRVGLAETDTQYF.

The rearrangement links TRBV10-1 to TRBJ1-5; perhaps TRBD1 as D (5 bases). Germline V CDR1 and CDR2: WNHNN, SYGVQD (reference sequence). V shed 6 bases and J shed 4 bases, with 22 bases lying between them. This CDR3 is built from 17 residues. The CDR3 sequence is CASSLRTPELGNQPQHF. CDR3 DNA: TGCGCCAGCAGCCTGAGGACACCTGAATTAGGGAATCAGCCCCAGCATTTT.

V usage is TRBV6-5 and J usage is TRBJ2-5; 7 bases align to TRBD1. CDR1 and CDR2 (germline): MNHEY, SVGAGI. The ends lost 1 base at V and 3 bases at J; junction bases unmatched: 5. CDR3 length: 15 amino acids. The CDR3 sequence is CASSYLGQPEETQYF. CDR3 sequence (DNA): TGTGCCAGCAGTTACTTGGGACAGCCCGAAGAGACCCAGTACTTC.

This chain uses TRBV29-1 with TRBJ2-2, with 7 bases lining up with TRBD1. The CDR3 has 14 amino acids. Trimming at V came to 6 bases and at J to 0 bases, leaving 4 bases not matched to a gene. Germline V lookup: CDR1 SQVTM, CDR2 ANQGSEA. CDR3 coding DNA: TGCAGCGTCCCTGACAGGGCGAACACCGGGGAGCTGTTTTTT. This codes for CSVPDRANTGELFF.

In DNA, the CDR3 is TGTGCCAGCAGCGGGGGGACAGCCTACGAGCAGTACTTC. This translates into CASSGGTAYEQYF. The chain carries TRBV7-6 and TRBJ2-7; possibly TRBD1 for D (7 bases). V was pared by 5 bases and J by 2 bases, with 10 bases between. Germline V CDR1 and CDR2: SGHVS, FNYEAQ. The CDR3 has 13 amino acids.

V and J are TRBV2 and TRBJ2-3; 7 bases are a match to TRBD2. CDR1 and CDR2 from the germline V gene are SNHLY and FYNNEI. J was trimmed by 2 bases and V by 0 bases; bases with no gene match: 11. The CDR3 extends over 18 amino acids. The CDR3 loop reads CASSEALCRGETTDTQYF. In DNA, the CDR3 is TGTGCCAGCAGTGAAGCGCTTTGCCGGGGGGAGACCACAGATACGCAGTATTTT.

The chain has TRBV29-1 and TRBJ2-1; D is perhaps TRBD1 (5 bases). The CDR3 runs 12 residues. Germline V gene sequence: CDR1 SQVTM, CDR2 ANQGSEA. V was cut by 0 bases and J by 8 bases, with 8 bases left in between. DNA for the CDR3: TGCAGCGTTGAAGACAGGGAAGATGAGCAGTTCTTC. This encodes CSVEDREDEQFF.

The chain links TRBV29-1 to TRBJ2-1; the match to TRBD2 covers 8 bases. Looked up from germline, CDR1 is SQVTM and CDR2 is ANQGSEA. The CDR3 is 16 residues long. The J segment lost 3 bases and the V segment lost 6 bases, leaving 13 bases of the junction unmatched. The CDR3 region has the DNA TGCAGCGTCTCGGCCCCAGCGGGGGATTACTACAATGAGCAGTTCTTC. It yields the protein CSVSAPAGDYYNEQFF.

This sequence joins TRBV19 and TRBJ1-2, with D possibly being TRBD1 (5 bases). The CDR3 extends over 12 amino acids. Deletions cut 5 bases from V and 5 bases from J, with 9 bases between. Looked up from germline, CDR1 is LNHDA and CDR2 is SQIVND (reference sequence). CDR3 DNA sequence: TGTGCCAGTAGTTATGGGGGGTATGGCTACACCTTC. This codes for CASSYGGYGYTF.

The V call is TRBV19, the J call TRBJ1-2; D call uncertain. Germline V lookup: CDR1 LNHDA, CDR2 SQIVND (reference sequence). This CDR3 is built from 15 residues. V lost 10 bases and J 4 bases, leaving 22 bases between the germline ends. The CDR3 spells CATRPEVPGGYGYTF. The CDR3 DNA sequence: TGTGCCACAAGACCTGAAGTGCCCGGCGGCTATGGCTACACCTTC.

The CDR3: CATSWGPTGGRNQPQHF. CDR3 sequence (DNA): TGTGCCACCAGCTGGGGCCCGACAGGGGGACGCAATCAGCCCCAGCATTTT. V usage is TRBV15 and J usage is TRBJ1-5; TRBD1 matches at 9 bases. The CDR3 length is 17 residues. CDR1 is LNHNV and CDR2 is YYDKDF in the germline V gene (reference sequence). After removal of 5 bases from V and 2 bases from J, the junction contained 10 bases not matched to a gene.

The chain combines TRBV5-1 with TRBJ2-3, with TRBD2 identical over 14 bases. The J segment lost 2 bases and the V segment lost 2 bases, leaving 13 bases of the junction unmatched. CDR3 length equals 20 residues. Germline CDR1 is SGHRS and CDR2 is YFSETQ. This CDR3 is CASSFLSTSGGARDTDTQYF. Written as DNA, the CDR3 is TGCGCCAGCAGCTTTCTATCGACTAGCGGGGGGGCCAGGGACACAGATACGCAGTATTTT.

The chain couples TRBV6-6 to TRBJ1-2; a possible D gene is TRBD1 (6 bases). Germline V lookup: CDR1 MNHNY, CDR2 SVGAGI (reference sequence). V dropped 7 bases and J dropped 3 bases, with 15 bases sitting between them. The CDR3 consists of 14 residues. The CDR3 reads CASTLGGRDYGYTF. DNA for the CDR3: TGTGCCAGCACCCTTGGGGGCAGGGACTATGGCTACACCTTC.

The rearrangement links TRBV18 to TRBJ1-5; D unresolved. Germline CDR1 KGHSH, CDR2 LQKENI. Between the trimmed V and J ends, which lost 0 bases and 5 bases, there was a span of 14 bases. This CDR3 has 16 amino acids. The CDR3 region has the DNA TGTGCCAGCTCACCACCAGGAGCCCCTCAAGATCAGCCCCAGCATTTT. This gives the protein CASSPPGAPQDQPQHF.

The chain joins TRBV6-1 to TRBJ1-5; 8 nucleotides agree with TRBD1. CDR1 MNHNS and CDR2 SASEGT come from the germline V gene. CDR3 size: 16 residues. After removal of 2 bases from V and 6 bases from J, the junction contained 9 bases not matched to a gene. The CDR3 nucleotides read TGTGCCAGCAGTGAACCTCCGGGACAGGTACGTCAGCCCCAGCATTTT. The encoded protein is CASSEPPGQVRQPQHF.

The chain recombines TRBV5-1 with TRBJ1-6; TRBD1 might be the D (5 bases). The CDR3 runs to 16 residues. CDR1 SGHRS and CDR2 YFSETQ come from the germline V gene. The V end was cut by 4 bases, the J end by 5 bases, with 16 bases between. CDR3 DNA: TGCGCCAGCAGCAACGGGGGGTCCCTGGATAATTCACCCCTCCACTTT. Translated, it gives CASSNGGSLDNSPLHF. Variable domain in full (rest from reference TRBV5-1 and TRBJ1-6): KAGVTQTPRYLIKTRGQQVTLSCSPISGHRSVSWYQQTPGQGLQFLFEYFSETQRNKGNFPGRFSGRQFSNSRSEMNVSTLELGDSALYLCASSNGGSLDNSPLHFGNGTRLTVT.

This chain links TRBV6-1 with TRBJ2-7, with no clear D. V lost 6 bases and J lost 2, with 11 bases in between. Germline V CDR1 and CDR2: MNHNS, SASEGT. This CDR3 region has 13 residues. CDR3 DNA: TGTGCCAGCAGGATGACACCTACCTACGAGCAGTACTTC. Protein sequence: CASRMTPTYEQYF.

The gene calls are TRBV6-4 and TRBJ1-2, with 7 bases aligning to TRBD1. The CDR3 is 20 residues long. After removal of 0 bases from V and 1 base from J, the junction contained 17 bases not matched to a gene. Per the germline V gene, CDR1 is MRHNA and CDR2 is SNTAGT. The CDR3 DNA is TGTGCCAGCAGTGACTCTATTTTAGTCTCGACAGGGCTCCATAACTATGGCTACACCTTC. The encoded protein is CASSDSILVSTGLHNYGYTF.

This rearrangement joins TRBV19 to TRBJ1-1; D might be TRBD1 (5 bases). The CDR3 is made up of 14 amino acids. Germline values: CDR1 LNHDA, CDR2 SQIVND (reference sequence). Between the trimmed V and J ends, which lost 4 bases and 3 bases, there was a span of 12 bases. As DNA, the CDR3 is TGTGCCAGTAGTAGTCAGGGCCGGGACACTGAAGCTTTCTTT. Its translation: CASSSQGRDTEAFF.

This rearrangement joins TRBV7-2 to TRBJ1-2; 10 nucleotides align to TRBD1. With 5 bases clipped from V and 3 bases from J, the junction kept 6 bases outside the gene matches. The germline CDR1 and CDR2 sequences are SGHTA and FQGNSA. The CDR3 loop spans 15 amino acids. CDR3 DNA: TGTGCCAGCAGCCCCGGACAGGGGGATGACTATGGCTACACCTTC. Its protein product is CASSPGQGDDYGYTF.

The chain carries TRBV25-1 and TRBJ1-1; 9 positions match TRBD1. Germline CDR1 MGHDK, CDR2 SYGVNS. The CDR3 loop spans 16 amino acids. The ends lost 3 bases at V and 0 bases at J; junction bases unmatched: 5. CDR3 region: CASSDFWDRVNTEAFF. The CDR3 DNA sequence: TGTGCCAGCAGTGACTTTTGGGACAGGGTGAACACTGAAGCTTTCTTT.